This entry is about one TCR beta chain. The antigen is unknown. Antigen-specific CD4+ T cell clonotypes were called by their expansion after viral peptide-pool culture in ViraFEST. CD4+ T cell isolation took place after nine to eleven days of culture. All study participants received two doses of BNT162b2 or mRNA-1273 vaccine. The data stem from a study of vaccination effects on CD4 cells after COVID-19. Using immunoSEQ multiplex PCR, the repertoire was profiled, and TCRdb retains in-frame clones only, with some absent. The data show about 35,000 clones, with approximately 78% seen just once and about 1.6% held by the top ten. The CDR3 has 15 amino acids. The V gene lost 3 bases and the J gene lost 0 bases, with 12 bases spanning the gap. The germline gives CDR1 GTSNPN, CDR2 SVGIG (reference sequence).

The chain links TRBV30 to TRBJ1-3; D gene unclear. The source of this sequence is a human donor who received a COVID-19 vaccine. Some clones in this sample may be carry-over from other donors' samples. The sample in question was CD4+ T cells from PBMCs cultured with HCoV-NL63 spike peptides, obtained after COVID-19 vaccination. DNA for the CDR3: TGTGCCTGGAGCTTAGGCGTGGGCTCTGGAAACACCATATATTTT. Amino acids: CAWSLGVGSGNTIYF.